These 7 T cell receptor beta chains were sequenced from one sample in a study of shared clonotypes between healthy human individuals. The assay was immunoSEQ multiplex PCR, and TCRdb's table has in-frame clones only and misses some. The profile shows about 1.1 million clones, around 82% of them singletons. The sequenced sample was memory CD4+ T cells from PBMCs. As to subset: CD45RA-negative fraction. These receptor sequences come from a man in his late teens or twenties in good health. Some clones in this sample may be carry-over from other donors' samples.

Comment on this clone: Other DNA sequences in this specimen translate into the identical CDR3. The chain combines TRBV11-2 with TRBJ2-3; a weak D match, TRBD2 (5 bases). This CDR3 is built from 14 residues. V gave up 6 bases and J gave up 0 bases, with 10 bases separating them. Looked up from germline, CDR1 is SGHAT and CDR2 is FQNNGV. This CDR3 reads CASSFTSSTDTQYF. In DNA form, the CDR3 reads TGTGCCAGCAGTTTTACTAGTAGCACAGATACGCAGTATTTT.

The V gene is TRBV5-1, the J gene TRBJ2-5; TRBD2 aligns across 7 bases. Germline V gene sequence: CDR1 SGHRS, CDR2 YFSETQ. CDR3 length equals 15 residues. The ends lost 0 bases at V and 2 bases at J; junction bases unmatched: 4. This CDR3 is CASSLVPSGQETQYF. The CDR3 nucleotides are TGCGCCAGCAGCTTGGTCCCTAGCGGACAAGAGACCCAGTACTTC.

This clone occurred a few times. V is TRBV21-1 and J is TRBJ1-1. TRBV21-1 is a pseudogene segment. The CDR3 loop spans 17 amino acids. Here the CDR3 reads CASSKAGGRIMNTEAFF. The CDR3, as DNA: TGTGCCAGCAGCAAAGCTGGCGGACGGATAATGAACACTGAAGCTTTCTTT.

V usage is TRBV11-1 and J usage is TRBJ2-7; 9 nucleotides match TRBD2. The CDR3 consists of 15 residues. J lost 6 bases, V lost 5 bases, and 11 bases had no gene match. Germline V CDR1 and CDR2: SGHAT, FQDESV (reference sequence). Here the CDR3 reads CASSPQIAGAGEQYF. The CDR3 DNA reads as TGTGCCAGCAGCCCGCAGATAGCGGGAGCCGGCGAGCAGTACTTC.

This clone was counted only a few times. The V gene is TRBV27, the J gene TRBJ1-1, with a weak D call TRBD1 (5 bases). Trimming removed 5 bases from V and 7 bases from J, with 14 bases in between. The CDR3 spans 13 residues. Germline CDR1 and CDR2: MNHEY and SMNVEV (reference sequence). The DNA of the CDR3 is TGTGCCAGCAGTCGTCCAGGGATGGTTGAAGCTTTCTTT. It is translated as CASSRPGMVEAFF.

The chain combines TRBV6-6 with TRBJ1-1; D not resolved. This CDR3 comprises 13 residues. Germline loops: CDR1 MNHNY, CDR2 SVGAGI (reference sequence). V was clipped by 1 base and J by 1 base, with 4 bases between them. The DNA of the CDR3 is TGTGCCAGCAGTTACTTGCGGAACACTGAAGCTTTCTTT. Protein sequence: CASSYLRNTEAFF.

The chain links TRBV18 to TRBJ2-2; D unresolved. The CDR3 loop spans 14 amino acids. Looked up from germline, CDR1 is KGHSH and CDR2 is LQKENI. The V end lost 2 bases, the J end lost 4 bases, and 8 bases lay between the germline ends. The CDR3 here is CASSPGLGTGELFF. In DNA, the CDR3 is TGTGCCAGCTCACCAGGGTTGGGCACCGGGGAGCTGTTTTTT.